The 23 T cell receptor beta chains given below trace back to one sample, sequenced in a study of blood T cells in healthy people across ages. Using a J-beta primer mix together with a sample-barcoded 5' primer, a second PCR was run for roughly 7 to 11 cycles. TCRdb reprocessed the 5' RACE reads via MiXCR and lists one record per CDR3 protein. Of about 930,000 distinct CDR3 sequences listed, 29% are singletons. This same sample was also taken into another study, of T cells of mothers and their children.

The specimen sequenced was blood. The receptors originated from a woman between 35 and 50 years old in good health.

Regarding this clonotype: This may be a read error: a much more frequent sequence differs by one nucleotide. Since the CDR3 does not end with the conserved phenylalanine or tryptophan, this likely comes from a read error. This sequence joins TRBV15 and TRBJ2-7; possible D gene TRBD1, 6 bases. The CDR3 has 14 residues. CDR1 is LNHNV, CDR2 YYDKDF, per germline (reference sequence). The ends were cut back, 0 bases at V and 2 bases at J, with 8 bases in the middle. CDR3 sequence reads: CATSREGQAYEQYL. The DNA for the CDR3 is TGTGCCACCAGCAGAGAGGGACAAGCCTACGAGCAGTACCTC.

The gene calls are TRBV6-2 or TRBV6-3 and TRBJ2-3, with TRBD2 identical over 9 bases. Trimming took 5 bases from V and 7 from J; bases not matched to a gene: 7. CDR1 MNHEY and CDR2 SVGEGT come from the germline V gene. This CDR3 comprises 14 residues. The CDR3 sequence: CASSRLAVCNTQYF. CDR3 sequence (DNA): TGTGCCAGCAGTCGACTAGCGGTTTGCAATACGCAGTATTTT.

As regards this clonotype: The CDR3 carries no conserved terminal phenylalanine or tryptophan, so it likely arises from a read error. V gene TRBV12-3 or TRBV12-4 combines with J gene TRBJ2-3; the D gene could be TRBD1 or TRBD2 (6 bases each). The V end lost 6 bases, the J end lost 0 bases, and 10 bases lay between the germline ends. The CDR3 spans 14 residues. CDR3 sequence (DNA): TGTGCCAGCAGCTGGGGGGCAAGCACAGATACGCAGTATTCT. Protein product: CASSWGASTDTQYS.

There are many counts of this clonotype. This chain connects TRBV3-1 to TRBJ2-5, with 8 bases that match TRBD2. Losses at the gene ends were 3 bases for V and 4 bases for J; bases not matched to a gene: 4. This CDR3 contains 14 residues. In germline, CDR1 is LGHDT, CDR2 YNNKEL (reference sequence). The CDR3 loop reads CASSHSGAGETQYF. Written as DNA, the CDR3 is TGTGCCAGCAGCCATAGCGGGGCAGGAGAGACCCAGTACTTC.

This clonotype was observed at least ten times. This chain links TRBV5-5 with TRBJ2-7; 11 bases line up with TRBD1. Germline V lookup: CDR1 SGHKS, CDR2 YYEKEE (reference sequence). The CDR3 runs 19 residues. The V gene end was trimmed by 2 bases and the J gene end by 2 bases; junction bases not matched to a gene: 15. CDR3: CASSFLKLRTGGNTYEQYF. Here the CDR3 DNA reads TGTGCCAGCAGCTTTTTGAAGTTGAGGACAGGGGGCAACACCTACGAGCAGTACTTC.

The CDR3 coding sequence is TGTGCCAGCAGTCCTACAGGGAATGCGCAGTATTTT. Translating it yields CASSPTGNAQYF. The chain has TRBV12-3 or TRBV12-4 and TRBJ2-3; possibly TRBD1 for D (6 bases). The CDR3 covers 12 residues. Trimming pared 5 bases from V and 10 bases from J, leaving 13 bases between.

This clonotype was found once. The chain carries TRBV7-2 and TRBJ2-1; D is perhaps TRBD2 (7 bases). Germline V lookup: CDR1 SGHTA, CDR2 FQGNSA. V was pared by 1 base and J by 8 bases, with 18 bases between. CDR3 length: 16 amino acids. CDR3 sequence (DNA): TGTGCCAGCAGCTTAGTAGGGCCTTGCGGGGGCGATGAGCAGTTCTTC. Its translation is CASSLVGPCGGDEQFF. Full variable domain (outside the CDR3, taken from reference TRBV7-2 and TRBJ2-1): GAGVSQSPSNKVTEKGKDVELRCDPISGHTALYWYRQSLGQGLEFLIYFQGNSAPDKSGLPSDRFSAERTGGSVSTLTIQRTQQEDSAVYLCASSLVGPCGGDEQFFGPGTRLTVL.

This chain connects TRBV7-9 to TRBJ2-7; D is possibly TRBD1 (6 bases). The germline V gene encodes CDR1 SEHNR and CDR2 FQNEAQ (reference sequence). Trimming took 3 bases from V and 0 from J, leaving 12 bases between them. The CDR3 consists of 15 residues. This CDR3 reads CASSFGQLLSYEQYF. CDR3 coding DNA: TGTGCCAGCAGCTTCGGACAGCTCCTCTCCTACGAGCAGTACTTC.

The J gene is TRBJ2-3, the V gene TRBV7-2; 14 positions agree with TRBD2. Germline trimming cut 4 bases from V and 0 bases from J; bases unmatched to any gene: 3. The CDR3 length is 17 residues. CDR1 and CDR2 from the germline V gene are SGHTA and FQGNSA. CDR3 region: CASSWTSGGSSTDTQYF. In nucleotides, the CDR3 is TGTGCCAGCAGCTGGACTAGCGGGGGGTCTAGCACAGATACGCAGTATTTT.

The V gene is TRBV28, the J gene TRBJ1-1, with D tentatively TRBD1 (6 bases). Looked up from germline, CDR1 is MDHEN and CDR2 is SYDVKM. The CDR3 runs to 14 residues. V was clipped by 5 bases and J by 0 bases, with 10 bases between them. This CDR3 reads CASSTGTLNTEAFF. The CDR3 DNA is TGTGCCAGCAGTACCGGGACACTGAACACTGAAGCTTTCTTT. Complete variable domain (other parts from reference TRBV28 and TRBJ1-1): DVKVTQSSRYLVKRTGEKVFLECVQDMDHENMFWYRQDPGLGLRLIYFSYDVKMKEKGDIPEGYSVSREKKERFSLILESASTNQTSMYLCASSTGTLNTEAFFGQGTRLTVV.

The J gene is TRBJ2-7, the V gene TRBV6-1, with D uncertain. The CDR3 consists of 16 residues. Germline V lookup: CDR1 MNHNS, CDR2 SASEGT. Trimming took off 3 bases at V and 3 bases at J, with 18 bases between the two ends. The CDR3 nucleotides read TGTGCCAGCAGTGATCCCCCGTGGGGTAATGGCTACGAGCAGTACTTC. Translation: CASSDPPWGNGYEQYF.

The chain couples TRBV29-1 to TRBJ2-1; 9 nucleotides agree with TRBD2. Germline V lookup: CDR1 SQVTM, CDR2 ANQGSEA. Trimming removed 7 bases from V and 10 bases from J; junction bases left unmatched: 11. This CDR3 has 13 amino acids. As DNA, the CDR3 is TGCAGCGCCAAGCGCGGGGGGGAGAGGGAGCAGTTCTTC. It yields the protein CSAKRGGEREQFF.

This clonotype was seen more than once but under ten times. The CDR3 loop reads CASSPPAANYGYTF. The DNA of the CDR3 is TGTGCCAGCTCACCACCGGCAGCAAACTATGGCTACACCTTC. V is TRBV18 and J is TRBJ1-2; D uncertain. The CDR3 spans 14 residues. Looked up from germline, CDR1 is KGHSH and CDR2 is LQKENI. V lost 0 bases, J lost 2 bases, and 7 bases lay in between.

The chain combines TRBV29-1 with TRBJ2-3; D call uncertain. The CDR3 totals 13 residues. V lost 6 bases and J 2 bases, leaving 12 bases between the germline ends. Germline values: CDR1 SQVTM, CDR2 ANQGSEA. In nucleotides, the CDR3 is TGCAGCGTAATAGGAGAGAACACAGATACGCAGTATTTT. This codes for CSVIGENTDTQYF.

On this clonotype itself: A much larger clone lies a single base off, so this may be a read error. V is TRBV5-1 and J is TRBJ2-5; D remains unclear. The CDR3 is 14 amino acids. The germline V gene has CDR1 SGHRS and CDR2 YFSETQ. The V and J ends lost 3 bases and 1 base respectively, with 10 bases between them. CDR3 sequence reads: CASSWGTPQETQYF. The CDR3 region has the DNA TGCGCCAGCAGCTGGGGAACACCCCAAGAGACCCAGTACTTC.

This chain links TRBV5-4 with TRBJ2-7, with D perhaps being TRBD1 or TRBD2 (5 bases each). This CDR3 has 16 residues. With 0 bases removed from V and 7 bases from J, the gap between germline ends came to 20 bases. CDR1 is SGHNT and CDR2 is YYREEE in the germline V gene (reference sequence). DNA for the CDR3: TGTGCCAGCAGCTTGGATACTTCGGGACCCTTGGGAGAGCAGTACTTC. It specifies CASSLDTSGPLGEQYF.

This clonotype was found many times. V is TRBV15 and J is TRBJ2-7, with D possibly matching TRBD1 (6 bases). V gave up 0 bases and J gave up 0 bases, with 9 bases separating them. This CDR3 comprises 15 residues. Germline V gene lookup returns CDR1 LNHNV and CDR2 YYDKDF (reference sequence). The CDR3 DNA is TGTGCCACCAGCAGAGACAGGACAGTCTCCTACGAGCAGTACTTC. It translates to CATSRDRTVSYEQYF.

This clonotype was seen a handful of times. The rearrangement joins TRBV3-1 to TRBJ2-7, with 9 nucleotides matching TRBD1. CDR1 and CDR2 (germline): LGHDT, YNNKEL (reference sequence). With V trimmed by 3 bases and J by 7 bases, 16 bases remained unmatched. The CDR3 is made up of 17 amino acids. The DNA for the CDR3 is TGTGCCAGCAGCCAGACAGGGGGTTCATCTTACTACAATGAGCAGTACTTC. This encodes CASSQTGGSSYYNEQYF.

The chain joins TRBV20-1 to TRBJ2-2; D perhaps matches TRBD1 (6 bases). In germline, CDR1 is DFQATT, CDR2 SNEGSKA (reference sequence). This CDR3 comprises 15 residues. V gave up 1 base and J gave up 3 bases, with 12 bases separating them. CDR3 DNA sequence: TGCAGTGCTAGAGTGACGGACAGCTACACCGGGGAGCTGTTTTTT. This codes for CSARVTDSYTGELFF.

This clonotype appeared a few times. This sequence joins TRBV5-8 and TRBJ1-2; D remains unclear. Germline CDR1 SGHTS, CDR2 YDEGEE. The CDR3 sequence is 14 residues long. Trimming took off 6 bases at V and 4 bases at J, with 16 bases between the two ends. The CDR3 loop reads CASINPTDTYGYTF. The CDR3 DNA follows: TGTGCCAGCATCAACCCGACGGATACCTATGGCTACACCTTC.

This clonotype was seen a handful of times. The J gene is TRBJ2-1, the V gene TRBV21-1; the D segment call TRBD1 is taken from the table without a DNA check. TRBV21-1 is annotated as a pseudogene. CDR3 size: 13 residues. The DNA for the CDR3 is TGTGCCAGCGAGGACACCACCCCTGATGAGCAGTTCTTC. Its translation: CASEDTTPDEQFF.

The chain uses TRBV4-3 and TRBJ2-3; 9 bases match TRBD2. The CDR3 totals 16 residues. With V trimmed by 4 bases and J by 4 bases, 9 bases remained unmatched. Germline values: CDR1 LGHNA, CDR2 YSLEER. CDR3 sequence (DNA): TGCGCCAGCAGCCCTAGCGGCGGGGGGGGTGCAGATACGCAGTATTTT. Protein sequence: CASSPSGGGGADTQYF.

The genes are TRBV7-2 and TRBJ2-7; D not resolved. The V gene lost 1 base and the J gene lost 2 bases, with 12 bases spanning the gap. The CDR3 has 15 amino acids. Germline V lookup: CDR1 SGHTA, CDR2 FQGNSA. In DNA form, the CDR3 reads TGTGCCAGCAGCTTAGACCCCGGGTCCCCCTACGAGCAGTACTTC. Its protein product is CASSLDPGSPYEQYF. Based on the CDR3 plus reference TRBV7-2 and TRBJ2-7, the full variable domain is GAGVSQSPSNKVTEKGKDVELRCDPISGHTALYWYRQSLGQGLEFLIYFQGNSAPDKSGLPSDRFSAERTGGSVSTLTIQRTQQEDSAVYLCASSLDPGSPYEQYFGPGTRLTVT.